This T cell receptor beta chain was sequenced during a study of blood T cell repertoires in COVID-19 (dated by TCRdb to 2020 to 2021). For context, the study as a whole: The collaborator samples originated in the United States, Italy and Spain and spanned the acute and convalescent phases of COVID-19. The prospective study material was composed of cDNA or gDNA derived from T cells, B-cell-depleted T cells, or PBMCs. Subjects who had been exposed to COVID-19, were actively infected with it, or had recovered from it provided the deeply sampled blood TCRbeta repertoires that made up the dataset. The repertoires were made available in a free public database intended to serve as a resource for research on the immune response to SARS-CoV-2. The samples were drawn from the first 160 participants of the ongoing ImmuneRACE study and from 1,254 subjects provided by 6 global collaborators. Nearly every sample came with metadata listing a de-identified subject ID, COVID-19 status, age in years and sex. Where available, HLA class I and class II types were obtained from metadata supplied by the sample provider rather than from assay-based typing. The investigation overall reported the following: Clinical and demographic metadata were provided uncurated, with the amount varying by source and participant.

The immunoSEQ Assay, a bias-controlled multiplex PCR, was used to amplify TCRbeta CDR3 regions from genomic DNA. In the paper's pipeline: The number of nucleated cells in each sample was estimated from the amplification of reference gene primers within the assay. To quantify the absolute abundance of each unique TCRbeta CDR3 rearrangement, sequence reads were collapsed and filtered. For each sample, productive Simpson clonality was calculated as the square root of Simpson's diversity index across productive rearrangements. TCRdb holds this immuneACCESS table with in-frame rearrangements only. Some clones are missing; in checked studies, unresolved V genes explain under half, and the rest has no known cause. V, J and clone size are taken as reported in that table, and D and trimming were inferred from the DNA itself. This sample lists approximately 150,000 clones; approximately 88% were detected once. Of the sample, roughly 1.6% is held by the ten largest clones.

Each collaborating institution followed its own protocols to collect whole blood in K2EDTA tubes. For TCRbeta analysis, collaborator samples were shipped as frozen whole blood, as isolated PBMCs, or as DNA extracted from either sample type. With respect to this clone: Its antigen is still unknown. No base-level quality is on record; no much larger clone is a single base apart.

The sequencing sample was made of peripheral blood. This receptor was taken from a woman between 50 and 59 years old with acute or convalescent COVID-19.

The bases are TGTGCCAGCAGCCTGCCCTTACAGGGTGGCAGGATGAACACTGAAGCTTTCTTT. Translated, this gives CASSLPLQGGRMNTEAFF. This receptor chain uses TRBV7-8 and TRBJ1-1; TRBD1 is possibly the D segment (6 matching bases). Taken from the germline V gene, the CDR1 and CDR2 loops are SGHVS and FQNEAQ. From its cysteine to its phenylalanine, the CDR3 spans 18 amino acids. This entry keeps only the CDR3 DNA: 54 bases, framed from base 1. The junction shows trimming of 5 bases on V and 0 bases on J, plus 22 bases between the germline ends.